This passage covers 27 T cell receptor beta chains from one sample sequenced in a study of human T cells and chemical hapten exposure. Each CDR3 protein is one row after TCRdb ran MiXCR on the RACE reads. This sample has about 82,000 distinct CDR3 sequences, with about a tenth found just once. This sample's time point: patch test 3, about 24 weeks after DPC sensitization. Treatment reported: therapeutic diphenylcyclopropenone sensitization with weekly scalp DPC. Material: whole blood, obtained in connection with sensitization to the hapten diphenylcyclopropenone (DPC). The receptors were gathered from a woman aged 45-65 years with alopecia areata. Some clones in this sample may be carry-over from other donors' samples.

This rearrangement joins TRBV7-9 to TRBJ2-5; D call uncertain. In germline, CDR1 is SEHNR, CDR2 FQNEAQ (reference sequence). This CDR3 is 12 amino acids long. V was trimmed by 5 bases and J by 5 bases, leaving 9 bases between them. The CDR3 spells CASSKNWETQYF. The CDR3 DNA is TGTGCCAGCAGCAAAAACTGGGAGACCCAGTACTTC.

This clonotype was picked up many times. The chain couples TRBV6-5 to TRBJ1-3; possible D gene TRBD1, 6 bases. V shed 4 bases and J shed 4 bases, with 11 bases lying between them. The CDR3 has 14 amino acids. Looked up from germline, CDR1 is MNHEY and CDR2 is SVGAGI. The CDR3 reads CASSFGTSGNTIYF. DNA of the CDR3: TGTGCCAGCAGTTTCGGGACATCCGGAAACACCATATATTTT.

The chain has TRBV28 and TRBJ2-7; the D gene is possibly TRBD1 (5 bases). The CDR3 runs 17 residues. With 2 bases removed from V and 0 bases from J, the gap between germline ends came to 17 bases. The germline CDR1 and CDR2 sequences are MDHEN and SYDVKM. In DNA form, the CDR3 reads TGTGCCAGCAGTTTACCCCGGCAGGGCTACCCCTCCTACGAGCAGTACTTC. This encodes CASSLPRQGYPSYEQYF. The variable domain in full, with the rest retrieved from reference TRBV28 and TRBJ2-7, is DVKVTQSSRYLVKRTGEKVFLECVQDMDHENMFWYRQDPGLGLRLIYFSYDVKMKEKGDIPEGYSVSREKKERFSLILESASTNQTSMYLCASSLPRQGYPSYEQYFGPGTRLTVT.

This clonotype was counted at least ten times. V is TRBV20-1 and J is TRBJ2-5; 8 bases match TRBD2. V lost 0 bases and J lost 2; bases outside the gene matches: 5. The length of the CDR3 is 15 residues. Per the germline V gene, CDR1 is DFQATT and CDR2 is SNEGSKA (reference sequence). The DNA for the CDR3 is TGCAGTGCTAGAGATGTATTAGCGGGGCAAGAGACCCAGTACTTC. Translated, it gives CSARDVLAGQETQYF.

Ten or more counts support this clonotype. The chain links TRBV7-2 to TRBJ2-5; 10 bases line up with TRBD2. With V trimmed by 5 bases and J by 2 bases, 2 bases remained unmatched. The CDR3 is 14 amino acids. Germline V gene lookup returns CDR1 SGHTA and CDR2 FQGNSA. CDR3 region: CASSPTSGQETQYF. Written as DNA, the CDR3 is TGTGCCAGCAGCCCGACTAGCGGGCAAGAGACCCAGTACTTC.

This clonotype was seen ten or more times. The chain is built from TRBV11-2 and TRBJ2-1; D gene ambiguous. Looked up from germline, CDR1 is SGHAT and CDR2 is FQNNGV. The CDR3 is made up of 12 amino acids. V dropped 1 base and J dropped 8 bases, with 6 bases sitting between them. The CDR3 loop is CASSLGGDEQFF. CDR3 coding DNA: TGTGCCAGCAGCTTAGGAGGTGATGAGCAGTTCTTC.

This clonotype was picked up many times. CDR3 protein: CASSPSPGTSFYQETQYF. The DNA of the CDR3 is TGTGCCAGCAGCCCCTCCCCCGGGACTTCTTTTTACCAAGAGACCCAGTACTTC. The chain has TRBV6-2 or TRBV6-3 and TRBJ2-5; tentatively, D is TRBD2 (6 bases). With 6 bases removed from V and 0 bases from J, the gap between germline ends came to 23 bases. CDR3 length equals 18 residues. Germline V gene data show CDR1 as MNHEY and CDR2 as SVGEGT.

This chain joins TRBV29-1 and TRBJ2-1; 7 positions match TRBD2. In germline, CDR1 is SQVTM, CDR2 ANQGSEA. V trimming: 2 bases; J trimming: 8 bases; junction bases outside the gene matches: 18. The CDR3 totals 17 residues. In DNA, the CDR3 is TGCAGCGTTGAAAAGGGTGCGGCGGGAGTCCCCCGAGATGAGCAGTTCTTC. Its protein product is CSVEKGAAGVPRDEQFF.

This clonotype was picked up many times. The chain links TRBV12-3 or TRBV12-4 to TRBJ2-2; 11 bases line up with TRBD2. CDR3 length: 15 amino acids. The V and J ends lost 8 bases and 1 base, in that order; junction bases with no gene match: 3. CDR3 residues: CASLTSGKNTGELFF. CDR3 sequence (DNA): TGTGCCAGCTTGACTAGCGGGAAGAACACCGGGGAGCTGTTTTTT.

This clonotype has ten or more counts. V gene TRBV2 combines with J gene TRBJ1-1; tentatively, D is TRBD1 (5 bases). The ends were cut back, 4 bases at V and 2 bases at J, with 8 bases in the middle. CDR3 size: 13 residues. CDR1 is SNHLY, CDR2 FYNNEI, per germline. CDR3 loop: CASSVRGNTEAFF. The CDR3 DNA reads as TGTGCCAGCAGTGTGAGGGGTAACACTGAAGCTTTCTTT.

This clonotype was seen many times. The chain is built from TRBV6-2 or TRBV6-3 and TRBJ2-1; TRBD2 might be the D (6 bases). Germline V CDR1 and CDR2: MNHEY, SVGEGT. This CDR3 spans 18 amino acids. Trimming took 5 bases from V and 0 from J, leaving 20 bases between them. The CDR3 spells CASSHLGGFGSSYNEQFF. The CDR3 DNA reads TGTGCCAGCAGTCACCTAGGAGGGTTCGGGAGCTCCTACAATGAGCAGTTCTTC.

The table lists this clonotype with many counts. The rearrangement uses TRBV28 and TRBJ1-1; TRBD1 matches 8 bases. After removal of 2 bases from V and 1 base from J, the junction contained 0 bases not matched to a gene. Germline V gene sequence: CDR1 MDHEN, CDR2 SYDVKM. CDR3 length: 14 amino acids. CDR3 residues: CASSLQGANTEAFF. Written as DNA, the CDR3 is TGTGCCAGCAGTTTACAGGGGGCGAACACTGAAGCTTTCTTT.

V and J are TRBV28 and TRBJ1-1; a weak D match, TRBD1 (5 bases). In germline, CDR1 is MDHEN, CDR2 SYDVKM. V was pared by 6 bases and J by 1 base, with 12 bases between. The CDR3 contains 14 residues. The CDR3 spells CASRGGGWNTEAFF. CDR3 coding DNA: TGTGCCAGCAGGGGCGGGGGGTGGAACACTGAAGCTTTCTTT.

Only a few counts were recorded for this clonotype. This rearrangement joins TRBV20-1 to TRBJ2-3; perhaps TRBD1 as D (5 bases). V was pared by 3 bases and J by 0 bases, with 10 bases between. The CDR3 has 14 residues. The germline CDR1 and CDR2 sequences are DFQATT and SNEGSKA (reference sequence). The CDR3 DNA follows: TGCAGTGCTAGGGGGCGGTCGAGCACAGATACGCAGTATTTT. Amino acids: CSARGRSSTDTQYF.

This clonotype was found many times. The chain is built from TRBV15 and TRBJ1-3, with 8 nucleotides matching TRBD1. There are 18 residues in the CDR3. V shed 0 bases and J 0 bases; nucleotides not matched to a gene: 7. Germline V gene lookup returns CDR1 LNHNV and CDR2 YYDKDF (reference sequence). CDR3 loop: CATSRDIGTGRSGNTIYF. The CDR3 nucleotides are TGTGCCACCAGCAGAGATATAGGGACAGGCCGCTCTGGAAACACCATATATTTT.

The table lists this clonotype with a few counts. The rearrangement joins TRBV6-5 to TRBJ2-3; 13 positions match TRBD2. The CDR3 has 16 amino acids. V shed 7 bases and J 7 bases; nucleotides not matched to a gene: 11. Per germline, CDR1 MNHEY and CDR2 SVGAGI. The chain's CDR3 is CASTPRLAGGINTQYF. In DNA form, the CDR3 reads TGTGCCAGCACCCCACGACTAGCGGGAGGTATAAATACGCAGTATTTT.

This clonotype occurred many times. The CDR3 loop is CASRDSGATDTQYF. CDR3 nucleotides: TGTGCCAGTAGAGATAGCGGGGCCACAGATACGCAGTATTTT. The rearrangement links TRBV19 to TRBJ2-3; 8 bases match TRBD2. The trim removed 6 bases at V and 2 bases at J, leaving 4 bases unmatched. CDR3 length equals 14 residues. Germline V gene sequence: CDR1 LNHDA, CDR2 SQIVND (reference sequence).

This clonotype was picked up many times. Mismatch with germline at one junction end may stem from a read error. In DNA form, the CDR3 reads TGTGCCAGCCGTTTGGGAATCTCGGTCCCTTACGAGCAGTACTTC. Protein: CASRLGISVPYEQYF. V is TRBV28 and J is TRBJ2-7, with unresolved D. The germline CDR1 and CDR2 sequences are MDHEN and SYDVKM. This CDR3 comprises 15 residues.

This chain uses TRBV28 with TRBJ1-1; 8 nucleotides line up with TRBD1. The germline gives CDR1 MDHEN, CDR2 SYDVKM. This CDR3 is 18 amino acids long. The V and J ends lost 4 bases and 5 bases, in that order; junction bases with no gene match: 18. CDR3 DNA: TGTGCCAGCAGTTACCACCTTCCCGGGGGACAGGCTCAAACTGAAGCTTTCTTT. It specifies CASSYHLPGGQAQTEAFF. The whole variable domain, filled in from reference TRBV28 and TRBJ1-1, reads DVKVTQSSRYLVKRTGEKVFLECVQDMDHENMFWYRQDPGLGLRLIYFSYDVKMKEKGDIPEGYSVSREKKERFSLILESASTNQTSMYLCASSYHLPGGQAQTEAFFGQGTRLTVV.

V is TRBV29-1 and J is TRBJ2-5, with 7 bases identical to TRBD2. Germline V lookup: CDR1 SQVTM, CDR2 ANQGSEA. Losses at the gene ends were 6 bases for V and 2 bases for J; bases not matched to a gene: 12. This CDR3 has 15 amino acids. The CDR3 is CSVRGASGIQETQYF. The CDR3 coding sequence is TGCAGCGTCAGAGGGGCTAGCGGAATACAAGAGACCCAGTACTTC.

J is TRBJ2-1 and V is TRBV11-1; 12 bases are a match to TRBD2. Germline CDR1 and CDR2: SGHAT and FQDESV (reference sequence). CDR3 length equals 16 residues. V trimming: 4 bases; J trimming: 9 bases; junction bases outside the gene matches: 10. CDR3 protein: CASSSTLAGGPGEQFF. DNA of the CDR3: TGTGCCAGCAGCTCTACGCTAGCGGGAGGGCCAGGTGAGCAGTTCTTC.

Many counts were recorded for this clonotype. This rearrangement joins TRBV10-3 to TRBJ2-4; 7 bases agree with TRBD2. CDR3 length: 11 amino acids. With V trimmed by 10 bases and J by 11 bases, 8 bases remained unmatched. CDR1 is ENHRY and CDR2 is SYGVKD in the germline V gene. The CDR3 nucleotides are TGTGCCACCGGGTCGGGAGGAGTTCAGTACTTC. Its protein is CATGSGGVQYF.

This clonotype was counted many times. This chain uses TRBV5-4 with TRBJ2-5; the D is unclear. CDR1 is SGHNT and CDR2 is YYREEE in the germline V gene (reference sequence). Trimming removed 1 base at V and 3 bases at J, with 10 bases between. This CDR3 has 14 amino acids. This CDR3 reads CASSLSGLEETQYF. The CDR3 DNA reads TGTGCCAGCAGCTTGTCCGGCTTGGAAGAGACCCAGTACTTC.

This clonotype was detected ten times or more. This chain joins TRBV19 and TRBJ1-2; D not certain. V lost 1 base and J lost 6, with 15 bases in between. CDR3 length equals 15 residues. The V gene's germline CDR1 is LNHDA and CDR2 SQIVND (reference sequence). The chain's CDR3 is CASSIGAFRVDGYTF. The DNA for the CDR3 is TGTGCCAGTAGTATAGGGGCCTTCCGGGTGGATGGCTACACCTTC. The full variable domain, its missing parts supplied by reference TRBV19 and TRBJ1-2, is DGGITQSPKYLFRKEGQNVTLSCEQNLNHDAMYWYRQDPGQGLRLIYYSQIVNDFQKGDIAEGYSVSREKKESFPLTVTSAQKNPTAFYLCASSIGAFRVDGYTFGSGTRLTVV.

This clonotype was detected many times. The rearrangement joins TRBV7-6 to TRBJ2-5; D is possibly TRBD2 (5 bases). V lost 5 bases and J lost 1, with 11 bases in between. The CDR3 is 14 residues long. Per germline, CDR1 SGHVS and CDR2 FNYEAQ. The chain's CDR3 is CASSPRLIQETQYF. In DNA, the CDR3 is TGTGCCAGCAGCCCGAGACTAATCCAAGAGACCCAGTACTTC.

This clonotype was counted ten times or more. This chain uses TRBV11-1 with TRBJ2-5, with D possibly TRBD1 on 6 matching bases. CDR1 and CDR2 (germline): SGHAT, FQDESV (reference sequence). The CDR3 sequence is 13 residues long. V lost 5 bases to trimming and J lost 3 bases, with 10 bases between them. The CDR3 protein is CASSRTGKETQYF. CDR3 coding DNA: TGTGCCAGCAGCAGAACAGGGAAAGAGACCCAGTACTTC.

This chain uses TRBV7-2 with TRBJ2-5, with 8 bases identical to TRBD1. This CDR3 is 13 amino acids long. Germline values: CDR1 SGHTA, CDR2 FQGNSA. V was pared by 6 bases and J by 2 bases, with 2 bases of the junction left unmatched. CDR3 loop: CASSRQGQETQYF. CDR3 sequence (DNA): TGTGCCAGCAGTCGACAGGGGCAAGAGACCCAGTACTTC.